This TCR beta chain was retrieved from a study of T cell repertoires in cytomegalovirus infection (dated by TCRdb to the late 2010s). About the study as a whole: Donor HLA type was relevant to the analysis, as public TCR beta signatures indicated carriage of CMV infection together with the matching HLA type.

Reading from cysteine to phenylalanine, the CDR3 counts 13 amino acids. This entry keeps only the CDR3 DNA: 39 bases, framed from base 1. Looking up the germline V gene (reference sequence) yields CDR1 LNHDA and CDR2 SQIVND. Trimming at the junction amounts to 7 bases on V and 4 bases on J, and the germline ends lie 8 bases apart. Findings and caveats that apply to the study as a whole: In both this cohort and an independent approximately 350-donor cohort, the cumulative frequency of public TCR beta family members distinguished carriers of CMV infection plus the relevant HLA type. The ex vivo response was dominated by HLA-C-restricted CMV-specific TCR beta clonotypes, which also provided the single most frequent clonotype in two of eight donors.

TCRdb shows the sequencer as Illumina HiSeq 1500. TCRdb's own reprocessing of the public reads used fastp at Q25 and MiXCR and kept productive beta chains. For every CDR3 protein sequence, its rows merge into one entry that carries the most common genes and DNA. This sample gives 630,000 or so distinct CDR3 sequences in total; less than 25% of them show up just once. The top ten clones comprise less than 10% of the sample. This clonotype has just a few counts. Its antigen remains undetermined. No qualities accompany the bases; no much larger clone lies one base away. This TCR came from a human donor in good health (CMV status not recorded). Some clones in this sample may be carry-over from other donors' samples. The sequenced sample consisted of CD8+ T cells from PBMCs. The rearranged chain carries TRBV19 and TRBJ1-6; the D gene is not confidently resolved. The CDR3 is CASNRGYNSPLHF. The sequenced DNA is TGTGCCAGTAACCGAGGGTATAATTCACCCCTCCACTTT. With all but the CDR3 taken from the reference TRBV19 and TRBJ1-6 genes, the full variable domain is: DGGITQSPKYLFRKEGQNVTLSCEQNLNHDAMYWYRQDPGQGLRLIYYSQIVNDFQKGDIAEGYSVSREKKESFPLTVTSAQKNPTAFYLCASNRGYNSPLHFGNGTRLTVT.